A single sample is the source of the 11 T cell receptor beta chains below, sequenced in a study of T-cell memory formation after mild COVID-19. TCRdb recomputed calls from the 5' RACE reads with MiXCR, one row per CDR3 protein. The data hold 250,000 to 350,000 distinct CDR3 sequences, with approximately 15% observed a single time. Sequences were obtained from PBMCs or a T cell subset sorted from them (not recorded which). The source of these receptors is a man aged 18 to 35 who had mild COVID-19 (a few samples of this study predate the infection). Cell type and time point are not known.

In DNA, the CDR3 is TGTGCCAGCAGCCCCACTCGGGGGACCGGGGAGCTGTTTTTT. Translating it yields CASSPTRGTGELFF. V gene TRBV7-3 combines with J gene TRBJ2-2; D perhaps matches TRBD2 (6 bases). The ends were cut back, 5 bases at V and 5 bases at J, with 12 bases in the middle. The CDR3 has 14 residues. CDR1 is SGHTA, CDR2 FQGTGA, per germline.

This chain joins TRBV7-2 and TRBJ2-7; possible D gene TRBD1, 5 bases. The V and J ends lost 1 base and 2 bases respectively, with 12 bases between them. The CDR3 covers 15 residues. The germline V gene encodes CDR1 SGHTA and CDR2 FQGNSA. This chain's CDR3 is CASSLGHRLTYEQYV. The DNA for the CDR3 is TGTGCCAGCAGCTTAGGCCACAGGCTCACCTACGAGCAGTACGTC.

This chain links TRBV5-5 with TRBJ2-7, with D uncertain. The V gene lost 1 base and the J gene lost 5 bases, with 4 bases spanning the gap. Germline V gene data show CDR1 as SGHKS and CDR2 as YYEKEE (reference sequence). This CDR3 has 11 residues. CDR3 amino acids: CASSLFNEQYV. As DNA, the CDR3 is TGTGCCAGCAGCTTGTTTAACGAGCAGTACGTC.

The J gene is TRBJ1-5, the V gene TRBV4-1; 7 nucleotides line up with TRBD1. Germline values: CDR1 MGHRA, CDR2 YSYEKL. Trimming at V came to 1 base and at J to 6 bases, leaving 6 bases not matched to a gene. The CDR3 consists of 15 residues. CDR3 protein: CASSQADREGQPQHF. CDR3 nucleotides: TGCGCCAGCAGCCAAGCCGACAGGGAGGGTCAGCCCCAGCATTTT.

There are a few counts of this clonotype. This chain connects TRBV7-9 to TRBJ2-3; D possibly corresponds to TRBD1 (6 bases). The CDR3 is 16 residues long. Germline V gene sequence: CDR1 SEHNR, CDR2 FQNEAQ (reference sequence). The V gene lost 5 bases and the J gene lost 2 bases, with 17 bases spanning the gap. The CDR3: CASSRGGHRNTDTQYF. The CDR3 bases are TGTGCCAGCAGCCGAGGGGGTCACAGAAACACAGATACGCAGTATTTT.

The chain links TRBV6-1 to TRBJ1-5; 7 nucleotides match TRBD1. J lost 3 bases, V lost 0 bases, and 2 bases had no gene match. CDR1 and CDR2 (germline): MNHNS, SASEGT. This CDR3 has 15 amino acids. In nucleotides, the CDR3 is TGTGCCAGCAGTGAAGCGAGGGGGCACAATCAGCCCCAGCATTTT. This sequence encodes CASSEARGHNQPQHF.

This clonotype was counted ten times or more. This rearrangement joins TRBV2 to TRBJ2-2, with D tentatively TRBD1 (5 bases). The germline CDR1 and CDR2 sequences are SNHLY and FYNNEI. The CDR3 has 17 amino acids. Between the trimmed V and J ends, which lost 3 bases and 7 bases, there was a span of 21 bases. The CDR3 is CASSEMTASVGNGELFF. In DNA, the CDR3 is TGTGCCAGCAGTGAGATGACAGCCTCGGTAGGAAACGGGGAGCTGTTTTTT. The complete variable domain, with remaining parts taken from reference TRBV2 and TRBJ2-2, reads EPEVTQTPSHQVTQMGQEVILRCVPISNHLYFYWYRQILGQKVEFLVSFYNNEISEKSEIFDDQFSVERPDGSNFTLKIRSTKLEDSAMYFCASSEMTASVGNGELFFGEGSRLTVL.

The rearrangement uses TRBV6-2 or TRBV6-3 and TRBJ2-7; no firm D call. Trimming took off 11 bases at V and 1 base at J, with 18 bases between the two ends. Germline loops: CDR1 MNHEY, CDR2 SVGEGT. CDR3 length: 14 amino acids. This CDR3 reads CACARATDSYEQYF. The CDR3 DNA reads as TGTGCCTGCGCCCGGGCCACCGATTCCTACGAGCAGTACTTC.

This clonotype was seen a handful of times. V usage is TRBV19 and J usage is TRBJ2-7; D may be TRBD1 (5 bases). The CDR3 totals 13 residues. Trimming took off 9 bases at V and 5 bases at J, with 17 bases between the two ends. Germline loops: CDR1 LNHDA, CDR2 SQIVND (reference sequence). CDR3 bases: TGTGCCAGCACAACCGCAGGGTCCGACGAGCAGTACTTC. Its translation is CASTTAGSDEQYF. Full variable domain (remainder filled in from reference TRBV19 and TRBJ2-7): DGGITQSPKYLFRKEGQNVTLSCEQNLNHDAMYWYRQDPGQGLRLIYYSQIVNDFQKGDIAEGYSVSREKKESFPLTVTSAQKNPTAFYLCASTTAGSDEQYFGPGTRLTVT.

The table lists this clonotype with a few counts. This rearrangement joins TRBV5-1 to TRBJ1-1; D gene unclear. Germline V gene sequence: CDR1 SGHRS, CDR2 YFSETQ. V lost 0 bases and J lost 1, with 10 bases in between. The CDR3 consists of 15 residues. The CDR3 region has the DNA TGCGCCAGCAGCTTGGCCGCGGAAACGAACACTGAAGCTTTCTTT. Amino acid sequence: CASSLAAETNTEAFF.

This clonotype turned up a few times. V gene TRBV20-1 combines with J gene TRBJ2-1; D not certain. Germline lookup yields CDR1 DFQATT and CDR2 SNEGSKA (reference sequence). Trimming removed 3 bases from V and 4 bases from J, with 13 bases in between. This CDR3 region has 14 residues. CDR3 in DNA: TGCAGTGCTAGCCGGGCGAGCGCTTACAATGAGCAGTTCTTC. As protein: CSASRASAYNEQFF.